This T cell receptor (beta chain) was identified during a study of memory CD4+ T cells and cytomegalovirus serostatus. Across the study: This sample comes from healthy Belgian adults, roughly nine CMV seropositive, around 26 seronegative.

The sort gate was single viable CD3+CD4+CD8-CD45RO+ cells for memory CD4+ T cells. Donors' CMV status reflects serum IgG against pp150, pp28, p38, p52. The CDR3 has 15 residues. From germline, CDR1 is SNHLY and CDR2 FYNNEI. Trimming took 0 bases from V and 3 from J; bases not matched to a gene: 3. Data came from immunoSEQ multiplex PCR; TCRdb stores just in-frame clones and leaves some out. The sample comprises about 57,000 clones, around 79% of which are singletons, and 0.7% to 0.85% rests with the top ten. This chain connects TRBV2 to TRBJ2-5; TRBD2 matches 8 bases. The origin of this receptor is an adult in good health and CMV-seronegative. Input material: memory CD4+ T cells from blood. The CDR3 loop reads CASSEALSGKETQYF. The DNA of the CDR3 is TGTGCCAGCAGTGAAGCGCTTAGCGGGAAAGAGACCCAGTACTTC.